These T cell receptor beta chains were read from a single sample in a study of blood T cell repertoires in COVID-19. Profiled with immunoSEQ multiplex PCR; TCRdb holds only in-frame clones, not every one. The sample has roughly 230,000 clones, 80% to 85% seen once. The specimen sequenced was PBMCs or T cells enriched from blood (not recorded which). These receptors originate from a man aged 45-65 years who had recovered from COVID-19. CDR3s include the opening cysteine and the closing phenylalanine or tryptophan. Fields, in order: clone size, V gene, J gene, D gene, CDR3 DNA, CDR3 protein. D genes are given only for firm matches. The size entry is marked missing in some rows and otherwise reads once, few, many or a size class.

size: -; V: TRBV28; J: TRBJ2-1; D: TRBD2; DNA: TGTGCCAGCAGCCCCTCCGGGACTAGCGGAAACAATGAGCAGTTCTTC; CDR3: CASSPSGTSGNNEQFF
size: -; V: TRBV7-9; J: TRBJ1-4; D: TRBD1; DNA: TGTGCCAGCAGCAATGCCGATCGGACAGGGCATGAAAAACTGTTTTTT; CDR3: CASSNADRTGHEKLFF
size: -; V: TRBV6-2/TRBV6-3; J: TRBJ1-1; D: -; DNA: TGTGCCAGCAGTTCGAGGGTAAGAACTGAAGCTTTCTTT; CDR3: CASSSRVRTEAFF
size: -; V: TRBV18; J: TRBJ1-5; D: -; DNA: TGTGCCAGCTCACCAGCCAGGGATCAGCCCCAGCATTTT; CDR3: CASSPARDQPQHF
size: -; V: TRBV15; J: TRBJ2-7; D: TRBD1; DNA: TGTGCCACCAGCAGATCGACAGGGGACTACGAGCAGTACTTC; CDR3: CATSRSTGDYEQYF
size: -; V: TRBV11-2; J: TRBJ2-2; D: TRBD2; DNA: TGTGCCAGCAGCATAGCGGGGGCGAACACCGGGGAGCTGTTTTTT; CDR3: CASSIAGANTGELFF
size: few; V: TRBV30; J: TRBJ1-3; D: TRBD1; DNA: TGTGCCTGGAGCGCGGACAGGGCGTCCGGAAACACCATATATTTT; CDR3: CAWSADRASGNTIYF
size: -; V: TRBV5-4; J: TRBJ1-1; D: TRBD1; DNA: TGTGCCAGCAGCTTGGGGGCAGGGGGCACTGAAGCTTTCTTT; CDR3: CASSLGAGGTEAFF
size: -; V: TRBV5-5; J: TRBJ1-1; D: -; DNA: TGTGCCAGCAGCTCCAGGGGTACTGAAGCTTTCTTT; CDR3: CASSSRGTEAFF
size: -; V: TRBV27; J: TRBJ2-7; D: TRBD2; DNA: TGTGCCAGCAGTTTCCGGGACGGGTTCGGGAGGGCCACCTACGAGCAGTACTTC; CDR3: CASSFRDGFGRATYEQYF
size: -; V: TRBV21-1; J: TRBJ2-2; D: -; DNA: TGTGCCAGCAGCGGCGACAGGGCCACCGGGGAGCTGTTTTTT; CDR3: CASSGDRATGELFF
size: -; V: TRBV30; J: TRBJ1-4; D: TRBD1; DNA: TGTGCCTCAGATGAAAGGACAGGGGTCGTGAGGAAACTGTTTTTT; CDR3: CASDERTGVVRKLFF
size: few; V: TRBV3-1/TRBV3-2; J: TRBJ2-7; D: -; DNA: TGTGCCAGCAGCCAAGTTTTCGGCTACGAGCAGTACTTC; CDR3: CASSQVFGYEQYF
size: -; V: TRBV5-4; J: TRBJ2-7; D: -; DNA: TGTGCCAGCAGCACGACATTGTCTTCCTACGAGCAGTACTTC; CDR3: CASSTTLSSYEQYF
size: -; V: TRBV19; J: TRBJ1-5; D: TRBD1; DNA: TGTGCCAGTAGTGCAAGGACAGGGTCGTCTCAGCCCCAGCATTTT; CDR3: CASSARTGSSQPQHF
size: -; V: TRBV5-6; J: TRBJ1-5; D: -; DNA: TGTGCCAGCAGCTTTCGCCAGGGCTGGCAGCCCCAGCATTTT; CDR3: CASSFRQGWQPQHF
size: -; V: TRBV11-3; J: TRBJ2-5; D: TRBD1; DNA: TGTGCCAGCGGGGGACAGGGAGGAGAGACCCAGTACTTC; CDR3: CASGGQGGETQYF
size: -; V: TRBV29-1; J: TRBJ1-1; D: -; DNA: TGCAGCGTTGCGCTTTGGGACATTTCTAACACTGAAGCTTTCTTT; CDR3: CSVALWDISNTEAFF
size: -; V: TRBV11-3; J: TRBJ2-7; D: TRBD2; DNA: TGTGCCAGCAGCTTCACCGGGACTAGCGGGAAGAGGTACGAGCAGTACTTC; CDR3: CASSFTGTSGKRYEQYF
size: once; V: TRBV9; J: TRBJ1-2; D: -; DNA: TGTGCCAGCAGCGTTAATTCGGGTGGGGGCTACACCTTC; CDR3: CASSVNSGGGYTF
size: -; V: TRBV27; J: TRBJ1-4; D: -; DNA: TGTGCCAGCAGTCCCTGGGGGGATGAAAAACTGTTTTTT; CDR3: CASSPWGDEKLFF
size: -; V: TRBV9; J: TRBJ1-1; D: TRBD1; DNA: TGTGCCAGCAGCGTGGGGACAGGGAAAACTAACACTGAAGCTTTCTTT; CDR3: CASSVGTGKTNTEAFF
size: -; V: TRBV5-4; J: TRBJ1-1; D: TRBD1; DNA: TGTGCCAGCAGCTTGGGACAGGGTCCGAACACTGAAGCTTTCTTT; CDR3: CASSLGQGPNTEAFF
size: -; V: TRBV5-6; J: TRBJ1-2; D: -; DNA: TGTGCCAGCAGCGCGGGACGGACGATAGCTAACTATGGCTACACCTTC; CDR3: CASSAGRTIANYGYTF
size: -; V: TRBV10-1; J: TRBJ2-3; D: TRBD1; DNA: TGCGCCAGCAGTCCCGGGACAGGGGCACATACGCAGTATTTT; CDR3: CASSPGTGAHTQYF
size: -; V: TRBV5-6; J: TRBJ1-5; D: -; DNA: TGTGCCAGCAGCTTAGGGGGGAGGGCAAATCAGCCCCAGCATTTT; CDR3: CASSLGGRANQPQHF
size: -; V: TRBV11-3; J: TRBJ2-1; D: TRBD2; DNA: TGTGCCAGCAGCAAAACCGGGACTAGCGGGAGGGTACGCGAGCAGTTCTTC; CDR3: CASSKTGTSGRVREQFF
size: -; V: TRBV19; J: TRBJ1-1; D: -; DNA: TGTGCCAGTAGTATCGCACAGGTAAACACTGAAGCTTTCTTT; CDR3: CASSIAQVNTEAFF
size: -; V: TRBV7-9; J: TRBJ2-7; D: -; DNA: TGTGCCAGCAGCTTAGGCCGGGGCGAGCAGTACTTC; CDR3: CASSLGRGEQYF